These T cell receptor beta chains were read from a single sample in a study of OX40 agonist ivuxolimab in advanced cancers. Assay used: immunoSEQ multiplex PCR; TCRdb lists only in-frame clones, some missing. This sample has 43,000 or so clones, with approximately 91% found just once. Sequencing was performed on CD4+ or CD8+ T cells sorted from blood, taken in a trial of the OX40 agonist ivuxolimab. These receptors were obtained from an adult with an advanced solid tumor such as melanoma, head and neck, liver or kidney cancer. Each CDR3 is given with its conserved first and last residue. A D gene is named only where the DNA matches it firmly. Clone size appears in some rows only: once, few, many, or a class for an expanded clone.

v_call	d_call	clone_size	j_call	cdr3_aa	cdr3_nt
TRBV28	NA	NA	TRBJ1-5	CASSFEVGNQPQHF	TGTGCCAGCAGTTTTGAGGTTGGCAATCAGCCCCAGCATTTT
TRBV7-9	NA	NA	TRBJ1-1	CASSLVQLGNTEAFF	TGTGCCAGCAGCTTAGTTCAGTTAGGGAACACTGAAGCTTTCTTT
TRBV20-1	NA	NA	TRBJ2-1	CSARVPLAHFF	TGCAGTGCTAGAGTCCCCCTAGCCCATTTCTTC
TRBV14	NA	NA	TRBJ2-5	CASSQVRGAAETQYF	TGTGCCAGCAGCCAGGTCAGGGGGGCGGCAGAGACCCAGTACTTC
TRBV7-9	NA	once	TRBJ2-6	CASSLGAGSGANVLTF	TGTGCCAGCAGCCTAGGGGCGGGCTCTGGGGCCAACGTCCTGACTTTC
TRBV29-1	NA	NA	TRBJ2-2	CSVDGQGRTGELFF	TGCAGCGTTGATGGGCAGGGGCGCACCGGGGAGCTGTTTTTT
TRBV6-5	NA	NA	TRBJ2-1	CATLEGARDEQFF	TGTGCCACACTGGAGGGGGCTCGGGATGAGCAGTTCTTC
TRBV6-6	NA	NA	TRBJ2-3	CASSLGRSTDTQYF	TGTGCCAGCAGTTTAGGGAGAAGTACAGATACGCAGTATTTT
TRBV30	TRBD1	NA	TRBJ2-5	CAWSVLGGQGISETQYF	TGTGCCTGGAGTGTACTTGGTGGACAGGGAATTTCCGAGACCCAGTACTTC
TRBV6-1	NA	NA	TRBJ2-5	CASSWDGGETQYF	TGTGCCAGCAGCTGGGACGGCGGTGAGACCCAGTACTTC
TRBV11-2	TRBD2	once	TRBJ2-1	CASSLVFPAGGQQFF	TGTGCCAGCAGCTTAGTATTCCCGGCGGGAGGCCAGCAGTTCTTC
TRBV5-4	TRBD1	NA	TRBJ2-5	CASSRPGQGETQYF	TGTGCCAGCAGCAGACCGGGACAGGGAGAGACCCAGTACTTC
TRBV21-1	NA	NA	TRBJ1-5	CASSKADRGRNQPQHF	TGTGCCAGCAGCAAAGCGGACAGGGGGCGAAACCAGCCCCAGCATTTT
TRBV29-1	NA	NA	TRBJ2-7	CSVSWAREQYF	TGCAGCGTTTCGTGGGCGAGGGAGCAGTACTTC
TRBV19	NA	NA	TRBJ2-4	CASSSKRTASNYNIQYF	TGTGCCAGTAGTTCCAAGCGGACAGCCTCGAACTATAACATTCAGTACTTC
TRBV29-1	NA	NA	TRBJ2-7	CSGVPLVKSYEQYF	TGCAGCGGTGTCCCACTAGTAAAATCCTACGAGCAGTACTTC
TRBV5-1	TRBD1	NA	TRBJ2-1	CASSSGTGPYNEQFF	TGCGCCAGCAGCTCCGGGACAGGGCCCTACAATGAGCAGTTCTTC
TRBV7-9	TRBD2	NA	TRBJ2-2	CASSLVSGGTGELFF	TGTGCCAGCAGCTTAGTAAGCGGGGGCACCGGGGAGCTGTTTTTT
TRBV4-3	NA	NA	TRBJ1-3	CASSQAAAGRFDTIYF	TGCGCCAGCAGCCAAGCCGCGGCGGGTCGATTCGACACCATATATTTT
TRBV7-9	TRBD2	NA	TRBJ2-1	CASSPPRGESMNEQFF	TGTGCCAGCAGCCCCCCGCGGGGGGAAAGTATGAATGAGCAGTTCTTC
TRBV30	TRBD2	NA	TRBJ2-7	CAWSELAGDSYEQYF	TGTGCCTGGAGTGAACTAGCGGGTGACTCCTACGAGCAGTACTTC
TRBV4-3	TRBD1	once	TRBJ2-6	CASSQEGTGVVGANVLTF	TGCGCCAGCAGCCAAGAAGGCACAGGGGTAGTTGGGGCCAACGTCCTGACTTTC
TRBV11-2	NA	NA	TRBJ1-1	CASSSDRRFEAFF	TGTGCCAGCAGCTCCGACAGGAGATTTGAAGCTTTCTTT
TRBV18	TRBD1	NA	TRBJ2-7	CASSPDRGREYEQYF	TGTGCCAGCTCACCCGACAGGGGGCGCGAGTACGAGCAGTACTTC
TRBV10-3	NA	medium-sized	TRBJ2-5	CAISWEGGETQYF	TGTGCCATCAGTTGGGAAGGGGGGGAGACCCAGTACTTC
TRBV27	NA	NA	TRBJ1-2	CASSPQANYGYTF	TGTGCCAGCAGTCCGCAAGCTAACTATGGCTACACCTTC
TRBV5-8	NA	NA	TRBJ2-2	CASSPFRLAGELFF	TGTGCCAGCAGCCCTTTCCGGTTGGCCGGGGAGCTGTTTTTT
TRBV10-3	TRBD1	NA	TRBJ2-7	CAIRPGQGSDEQYF	TGTGCCATCAGACCCGGACAGGGTTCCGACGAGCAGTACTTC
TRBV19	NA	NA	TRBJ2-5	CASSMTLKETQYF	TGTGCCAGTAGTATGACTCTAAAAGAGACCCAGTACTTC
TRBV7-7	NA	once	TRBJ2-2	CASSSPGTTNPGELFF	TGTGCTAGCAGCTCTCCCGGTACAACGAACCCCGGGGAGCTGTTTTTT
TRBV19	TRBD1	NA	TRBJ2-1	CASSIGADRQQFF	TGTGCCAGTAGTATTGGCGCGGACAGGCAGCAGTTCTTC
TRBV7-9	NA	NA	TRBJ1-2	CASSLGRNNYGYTF	TGTGCCAGCAGCTTAGGGCGGAATAACTATGGCTACACCTTC
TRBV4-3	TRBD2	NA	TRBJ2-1	CASSQVLAGGPGVNEQFF	TGCGCCAGCAGCCAAGTACTAGCGGGAGGGCCTGGGGTGAATGAGCAGTTCTTC
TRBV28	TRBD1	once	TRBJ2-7	CASSLWTGVTYEQYF	TGTGCCAGCAGCCTTTGGACAGGGGTCACCTACGAGCAGTACTTC
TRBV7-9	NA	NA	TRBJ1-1	CASSSTGSRGTEAFF	TGTGCCAGCAGCTCTACAGGTTCTCGGGGGACTGAAGCTTTCTTT
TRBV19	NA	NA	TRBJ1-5	CASTFGGSNQPQHF	TGTGCCAGTACCTTCGGGGGGTCCAATCAGCCCCAGCATTTT
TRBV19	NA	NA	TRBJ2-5	CASSIVGAETQYF	TGTGCCAGTAGTATAGTCGGAGCTGAGACCCAGTACTTC
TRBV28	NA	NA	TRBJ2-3	CASAGTSTDTQYF	TGTGCCAGTGCCGGGACAAGCACAGATACGCAGTATTTT
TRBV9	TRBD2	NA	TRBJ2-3	CASSPIAGGGTDTQYF	TGTGCCAGCAGCCCTATAGCGGGGGGAGGCACAGATACGCAGTATTTT
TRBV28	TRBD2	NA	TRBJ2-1	CASSSRLAGVYNEQFF	TGTGCCAGCAGCTCAAGACTAGCGGGAGTCTACAATGAGCAGTTCTTC
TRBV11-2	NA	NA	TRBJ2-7	CASSLRRTASSYEQYF	TGTGCCAGCAGCTTACGTCGGACGGCCAGCTCCTACGAGCAGTACTTC
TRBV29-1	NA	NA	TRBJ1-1	CSVEPLEAEAFF	TGCAGCGTTGAACCCCTTGAGGCCGAAGCTTTCTTT
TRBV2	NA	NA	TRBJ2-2	CASSDNAGLTITNTGELFF	TGTGCCAGCAGTGATAACGCGGGACTGACGATAACGAACACCGGGGAGCTGTTTTTT
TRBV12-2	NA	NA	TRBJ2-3	CASRLARTSGGTDTQYF	TGTGCAAGTCGCTTAGCGCGGACTAGCGGAGGCACAGATACGCAGTATTTT
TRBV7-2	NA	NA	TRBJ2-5	CASSSAGETQYF	TGTGCCAGCAGCTCCGCGGGGGAGACCCAGTACTTC